A single sample gave rise to the 17 T cell receptor beta chains below, sequenced in a study of blood T cells in healthy people across ages. Sample-barcoded 5' priming and a J-beta primer mix drove a second PCR of roughly 7 to 11 cycles. TCRdb itself ran the 5' RACE reads through MiXCR, one entry per CDR3 protein. The data contain hundreds of thousands of distinct CDR3 sequences, more than 20% of them seen just once; the ten biggest clones take up 3% to 4%. Sequenced sample: blood. The source is a man between 65 and 80 years old in good health.

In the case of this clonotype: This may stem from a read error, because a much larger clone lies one nucleotide away. CDR3 in amino acids: CASSCEPTISPLHF. The DNA for the CDR3 is TGTGCCAGCAGTTGCGAGCCAACAATTTCACCCCTCCACTTT. The rearrangement links TRBV6-5 to TRBJ1-6; D gene ambiguous. The CDR3 runs to 14 residues. Germline loops: CDR1 MNHEY, CDR2 SVGAGI. V was clipped by 4 bases and J by 9 bases, with 13 bases between them.

The table lists this clonotype with a few counts. The chain joins TRBV6-2 or TRBV6-3 to TRBJ2-1; the D gene is possibly TRBD1 (7 bases). The germline gives CDR1 MNHEY, CDR2 SVGEGT. There are 14 residues in the CDR3. Trimming took 6 bases from V and 3 from J, leaving 12 bases between them. CDR3 nucleotide sequence: TGTGCCAGCAGGCGGGACAGTTACTACAATGAGCAGTTCTTC. It specifies CASRRDSYYNEQFF.

The chain has TRBV28 and TRBJ2-5; the D gene could be TRBD1 or TRBD2 (5 bases each). V shed 7 bases and J shed 2 bases, with 14 bases lying between them. The CDR3 contains 14 residues. The V gene's germline CDR1 is MDHEN and CDR2 SYDVKM. The CDR3 sequence is CASNLSGAQETQYF. CDR3 nucleotides: TGTGCCAGCAACCTATCCGGGGCTCAAGAGACCCAGTACTTC.

With regard to this clonotype: Just one base apart from a much larger clone, this may be a read error. J is TRBJ2-5 and V is TRBV28; 7 positions agree with TRBD1. The germline CDR1 and CDR2 sequences are MDHEN and SYDVKM. This CDR3 is built from 14 residues. The CDR3 nucleotides are TGTGCCAGCAGTTCGGGACAGCGCGCAGAGACCCGGTACTTC. As protein: CASSSGQRAETRYF. The variable domain in full, completed from reference TRBV28 and TRBJ2-5, reads DVKVTQSSRYLVKRTGEKVFLECVQDMDHENMFWYRQDPGLGLRLIYFSYDVKMKEKGDIPEGYSVSREKKERFSLILESASTNQTSMYLCASSSGQRAETRYFGPGTRLLVL.

The J gene is TRBJ2-7, the V gene TRBV6-5; 9 nucleotides align to TRBD1. Germline V gives CDR1 MNHEY, CDR2 SVGAGI. V dropped 4 bases and J dropped 7; count of bases not matched to a gene: 2. The CDR3 length is 12 residues. CDR3 amino acids: CASSWDREEQYF. Written as DNA, the CDR3 is TGTGCCAGCAGTTGGGACAGGGAAGAGCAGTACTTC.

This clonotype was seen only a few times. This chain uses TRBV20-1 with TRBJ2-1, with D possibly matching TRBD2 (6 bases). This CDR3 spans 14 amino acids. Trimming removed 6 bases at V and 9 bases at J, with 21 bases between. CDR1 is DFQATT and CDR2 is SNEGSKA in the germline V gene (reference sequence). CDR3 DNA sequence: TGCAGTGCAGCGATGGGGGGTTTCGCATTTGAGCAGTTCTTC. It codes for CSAAMGGFAFEQFF.

This clonotype has just a few counts. The chain combines TRBV6-1 with TRBJ2-6; TRBD1 agrees at 8 bases. J was trimmed by 0 bases and V by 6 bases; bases with no gene match: 7. CDR1 and CDR2 from the germline V gene are MNHNS and SASEGT. The length of the CDR3 is 17 residues. The CDR3 coding sequence is TGTGCCAGCAGGGACAGGGATTGGGGCTCTGGGGCCAACGTCCTGACTTTC. It codes for CASRDRDWGSGANVLTF.

The rearrangement joins TRBV5-1 to TRBJ2-5; 12 bases match TRBD2. This CDR3 has 17 amino acids. The V gene end was trimmed by 0 bases and the J gene end by 2 bases; junction bases not matched to a gene: 5. Germline CDR1 is SGHRS and CDR2 is YFSETQ. CDR3 in DNA: TGCGCCAGCAGCTTGGGGACTAGCGGGATACTACAAGAGACCCAGTACTTC. Translating gives CASSLGTSGILQETQYF.

V and J are TRBV12-3 or TRBV12-4 and TRBJ1-2, with D unclear. Deletions cut 10 bases from V and 4 bases from J, with 10 bases between. The length of the CDR3 is 11 residues. The CDR3 loop reads CATRRGYGYTF. The CDR3 DNA follows: TGTGCCACCAGAAGAGGCTATGGCTACACCTTC.

The chain couples TRBV2 to TRBJ1-6, with D possibly being TRBD1 (5 bases). CDR1 SNHLY and CDR2 FYNNEI come from the germline V gene. CDR3 length: 14 residues. The V and J ends lost 8 bases and 3 bases respectively, with 11 bases between them. CDR3 nucleotides: TGTGCCAGCCTTAGGACACTCTATAATTCACCCCTCCACTTT. This encodes CASLRTLYNSPLHF.

This chain uses TRBV20-1 with TRBJ2-4, with 8 bases that match TRBD1. With 6 bases clipped from V and 4 bases from J, the junction kept 17 bases outside the gene matches. CDR1 is DFQATT and CDR2 is SNEGSKA in the germline V gene (reference sequence). This CDR3 contains 17 residues. The CDR3 DNA reads as TGCAGTGCGCTCACGTCAGGGGGCTGGGGCTTTAAAAACATTCAGTACTTC. This encodes CSALTSGGWGFKNIQYF.

The rearrangement uses TRBV27 and TRBJ2-7; possibly TRBD2 for D (6 bases). Per germline, CDR1 MNHEY and CDR2 SMNVEV (reference sequence). CDR3 length: 17 residues. V dropped 5 bases and J dropped 2 bases, with 22 bases sitting between them. The CDR3 DNA follows: TGTGCCAGCAGTCTCAGGCCTCGGGACGGAGGGGCCTACGAGCAGTACTTC. This translates into CASSLRPRDGGAYEQYF.

The sample holds a few counts of this clonotype. The chain joins TRBV21-1 to TRBJ2-7; TRBD1 reflects the table's D call only, with no check against the DNA. TRBV21-1 is a documented pseudogene. The CDR3 has 15 amino acids. This CDR3 is CASSTPGTYSYEQYF. CDR3 coding DNA: TGTGCCAGCAGCACCCCCGGGACATACTCCTACGAGCAGTACTTC.

The V and J genes are TRBV12-3 or TRBV12-4 and TRBJ2-1; 9 bases match TRBD1. The V segment lost 4 bases and the J segment 7 bases; nucleotides outside the gene matches: 14. There are 17 residues in the CDR3. The CDR3 DNA sequence: TGTGCCAGCAGTTCCCATCGAGGGGGACAGGGACAGAATGAGCAGTTCTTC. Protein: CASSSHRGGQGQNEQFF.

The CDR3 is CASSDYGTVSNQPQHF. The CDR3 nucleotides are TGTGCCAGCAGTGACTACGGGACAGTTAGCAATCAGCCCCAGCATTTT. This rearrangement joins TRBV6-2 or TRBV6-3 to TRBJ1-5; TRBD1 matches 7 bases. V lost 5 bases to trimming and J lost 0 bases; unmatched junction nucleotides: 7. Per germline, CDR1 MNHEY and CDR2 SVGEGT. The CDR3 runs 16 residues.

Here the CDR3 DNA reads TGTGCCAGCAGAACCGGGACAGGGGGCACAGATACGCAGTATTTT. This translates into CASRTGTGGTDTQYF. This chain joins TRBV6-5 and TRBJ2-3; 10 nucleotides line up with TRBD1. The ends lost 6 bases at V and 1 base at J; junction bases unmatched: 4. The germline V gene encodes CDR1 MNHEY and CDR2 SVGAGI. The CDR3 has 15 amino acids.

The chain employs TRBV30 and TRBJ2-5; no definite D call. The CDR3 length is 12 residues. The germline V and J ends were trimmed by 0 bases and 4 bases, with 6 bases remaining between them. Germline V gene sequence: CDR1 GTSNPN, CDR2 SVGIG (reference sequence). The CDR3 DNA sequence: TGTGCCTGGAGTGTACTGGGAGAGACCCAGTACTTC. This translates into CAWSVLGETQYF.